These 28 T cell receptor beta chains originate from one sample sequenced in a study of CD8 T cells in ankylosing spondylitis. Whole-study results and caveats: Characteristic, it appeared, of ankylosing spondylitis blood was a TCR beta motif of roughly 8 highly homologous variants.

No cognate antigen is known for these TCRs. Using its own MiXCR run on the 5' RACE reads, TCRdb lists one record per CDR3 protein. The data show around 140,000 distinct CDR3 sequences, with 17% seen just once and 30% to 35% held by the top ten. Sequencing used blood, either unsorted or a sorted T cell fraction (not recorded which). These receptors were collected from a male donor with ankylosing spondylitis.

This chain uses TRBV2 with TRBJ2-7; the D gene is possibly TRBD1 (5 bases). Between the trimmed V and J ends, which lost 4 bases and 6 bases, there was a span of 7 bases. In germline, CDR1 is SNHLY, CDR2 FYNNEI. CDR3 length equals 11 residues. CDR3 amino acids: CASSGGLEQYF. CDR3 sequence (DNA): TGTGCCAGCAGTGGGGGCCTCGAGCAGTACTTC.

This clonotype was observed a few times. The chain carries TRBV7-3 and TRBJ2-2; no firm D call. From germline, CDR1 is SGHTA and CDR2 FQGTGA. This CDR3 is built from 18 residues. V lost 3 bases to trimming and J lost 1 base, with 18 bases between them. CDR3 DNA sequence: TGTGCCAGCAGCTTGGGCCAGGACCAATCTAGGAACACCGGGGAGCTGTTTTTT. Protein: CASSLGQDQSRNTGELFF.

This clonotype was seen only a few times. J is TRBJ2-3 and V is TRBV9; no clear D. Germline V gene lookup returns CDR1 SGDLS and CDR2 YYNGEE. V was pared by 1 base and J by 0 bases, with 9 bases between. CDR3 size: 15 residues. CDR3 in DNA: TGTGCCAGCAGCGTATTTCCTGTTAGCACAGATACGCAGTATTTT. This gives the protein CASSVFPVSTDTQYF.

The chain combines TRBV28 with TRBJ1-5; no clear D. Germline CDR1 and CDR2: MDHEN and SYDVKM. With 3 bases removed from V and 1 base from J, the gap between germline ends came to 22 bases. The CDR3 extends over 19 amino acids. For the CDR3, the DNA is TGTGCCAGCAGTTTGCCGGACCTTCTGCCTAAATCGAGCAATCAGCCCCAGCATTTT. Amino acids: CASSLPDLLPKSSNQPQHF.

In this sample, this clonotype turned up many times. The chain employs TRBV7-6 and TRBJ2-1; 11 bases agree with TRBD2. Germline V lookup: CDR1 SGHVS, CDR2 FNYEAQ. The CDR3 is 16 residues long. Losses at the gene ends were 4 bases for V and 5 bases for J; bases not matched to a gene: 7. DNA of the CDR3: TGTGCCAGCAGCTCGATAGCGGGAGGGCCCGACAATGAGCAGTTCTTC. This gives the protein CASSSIAGGPDNEQFF.

J is TRBJ2-7 and V is TRBV13; 8 bases match TRBD2. The CDR3 consists of 13 residues. V gave up 2 bases and J gave up 6 bases; unmatched junction bases: 3. In germline, CDR1 is PRHDT, CDR2 FYEKMQ (reference sequence). CDR3 nucleotides: TGTGCCAGCAGCTTACAACGGGGGGGCGAGCAGTACTTC. Translating gives CASSLQRGGEQYF.

This clonotype was observed a few times. This CDR3 is CASSFAGHSYEQYF. The CDR3, as DNA: TGTGCCAGCAGCTTTGCGGGTCACTCCTACGAGCAGTACTTC. The rearrangement links TRBV7-2 to TRBJ2-7; a possible D gene is TRBD2 (5 bases). Trimming cost V 3 bases and J 0 bases, with 9 bases left between them. The CDR3 is 14 residues long. The germline CDR1 and CDR2 sequences are SGHTA and FQGNSA.

The chain combines TRBV7-9 with TRBJ2-7; 9 bases align to TRBD1. This CDR3 is built from 15 residues. V shed 5 bases and J 3 bases; nucleotides not matched to a gene: 8. CDR1 is SEHNR, CDR2 FQNEAQ, per germline (reference sequence). CDR3 loop: CASSPNRDRVYEQYF. Here the CDR3 DNA reads TGTGCCAGCAGCCCGAACCGGGACAGGGTCTACGAGCAGTACTTC.

There are a few counts of this clonotype. This chain connects TRBV6-2 or TRBV6-3 to TRBJ2-1, with a tentative D call TRBD1 (6 bases). Trimming left V 5 bases short and J 2 bases short, with 16 bases between. Germline V gene sequence: CDR1 MNHEY, CDR2 SVGEGT. This CDR3 spans 16 amino acids. The CDR3, as DNA: TGTGCCAGCAGTGAGGGACAACTCCACCCCTACAATGAGCAGTTCTTC. Its translation is CASSEGQLHPYNEQFF.

The CDR3 spells CASSLGQGVGEQFF. The CDR3 nucleotides are TGTGCCAGCAGCTTAGGACAGGGGGTAGGTGAGCAGTTCTTC. V is TRBV13 and J is TRBJ2-1; 8 bases agree with TRBD1. The CDR3 contains 14 residues. Germline values: CDR1 PRHDT, CDR2 FYEKMQ (reference sequence). V lost 0 bases and J lost 9; bases outside the gene matches: 4.

This chain joins TRBV7-9 and TRBJ2-7; no clear D gene. CDR3 length: 13 residues. V dropped 3 bases and J dropped 6 bases, with 12 bases sitting between them. Germline V gene data show CDR1 as SEHNR and CDR2 as FQNEAQ (reference sequence). The CDR3 region has the DNA TGTGCCAGCAGCTTCGGAGCCCCGAGCGAGCAGTACTTC. Translating it yields CASSFGAPSEQYF. Variable domain in full (rest from reference TRBV7-9 and TRBJ2-7): DTGVSQNPRHKITKRGQNVTFRCDPISEHNRLYWYRQTLGQGPEFLTYFQNEAQLEKSRLLSDRFSAERPKGSFSTLEIQRTEQGDSAMYLCASSFGAPSEQYFGPGTRLTVT.

This clonotype has only a few counts. This chain uses TRBV27 with TRBJ2-3; 11 nucleotides align to TRBD2. V shed 6 bases and J 3 bases; nucleotides not matched to a gene: 8. The length of the CDR3 is 16 residues. Germline V gives CDR1 MNHEY, CDR2 SMNVEV (reference sequence). CDR3 region: CASSITSGSLTDTQYF. The CDR3 DNA follows: TGTGCCAGCAGCATAACTAGCGGGAGTCTGACAGATACGCAGTATTTT.

This clonotype has a count of ten or more. The chain is built from TRBV28 and TRBJ2-1; tentative D call: TRBD1 (6 bases). The CDR3 has 14 residues. V lost 3 bases to trimming and J lost 4 bases, with 10 bases between them. Germline CDR1 is MDHEN and CDR2 is SYDVKM. The CDR3 loop is CASSFQDRYNEQFF. Here the CDR3 DNA reads TGTGCCAGCAGTTTCCAGGACAGATACAATGAGCAGTTCTTC.

In this sample, this clonotype turned up a few times. V gene TRBV3-1 combines with J gene TRBJ2-7; D remains unclear. V lost 7 bases to trimming and J lost 3 bases, with 10 bases between them. The germline CDR1 and CDR2 sequences are LGHDT and YNNKEL (reference sequence). The CDR3 length is 12 residues. CDR3 protein: CASIGRNYEQYF. DNA of the CDR3: TGTGCCAGCATAGGTCGGAACTACGAGCAGTACTTC.

This clonotype was seen a few times. The rearrangement uses TRBV11-3 and TRBJ2-7, with D uncertain. Per the germline V gene, CDR1 is SGHNT and CDR2 is YENEEA. Trimming cost V 4 bases and J 0 bases, with 10 bases left between them. The CDR3 runs to 14 residues. This chain's CDR3 is CASSSPVSSYEQYF. DNA of the CDR3: TGTGCCAGCAGCTCGCCAGTGAGCTCCTACGAGCAGTACTTC.

The CDR3 coding sequence is TGCAGTGCGTATTGGGGACTAGTCGTCTACGAGCAGTACTTC. It translates to CSAYWGLVVYEQYF. The chain couples TRBV20-1 to TRBJ2-7; 8 bases are a match to TRBD2. The CDR3 consists of 14 residues. V was clipped by 6 bases and J by 3 bases; unmatched bases: 10. The germline CDR1 and CDR2 sequences are DFQATT and SNEGSKA (reference sequence).

The chain joins TRBV9 to TRBJ2-2; 7 positions match TRBD2. V lost 4 bases and J lost 6; bases outside the gene matches: 15. The CDR3 consists of 17 residues. The germline CDR1 and CDR2 sequences are SGDLS and YYNGEE. Written as DNA, the CDR3 is TGTGCCAGCAGCCCTAGCGGCCAGGCGGTATATTCCGGGGAGCTGTTTTTT. Translation gives CASSPSGQAVYSGELFF.

This clonotype has just a few counts. The gene calls are TRBV24-1 and TRBJ2-5, with D perhaps TRBD1 or TRBD2 (5 bases each). V was shortened by 5 bases and J by 5 bases, with 26 bases between the two germline ends. CDR1 is KGHDR and CDR2 is SFDVKD in the germline V gene. CDR3 size: 18 residues. The CDR3 region has the DNA TGTGCCACCAGTGCAACAACGCAGCCTAGTGGGACGTCGGAGACCCAGTACTTC. This sequence encodes CATSATTQPSGTSETQYF.

This clonotype has a handful of counts. J is TRBJ1-1 and V is TRBV27; no firm D call. The CDR3 has 12 residues. V was trimmed by 7 bases and J by 3 bases, leaving 9 bases between them. From germline, CDR1 is MNHEY and CDR2 SMNVEV (reference sequence). The CDR3 DNA is TGTGCCAGCATAGGCCAGGACACTGAAGCTTTCTTT. This encodes CASIGQDTEAFF.

This clonotype was observed at least ten times. This chain uses TRBV12-3 or TRBV12-4 with TRBJ2-2; D is possibly TRBD2 (6 bases). This CDR3 contains 14 residues. The V end was cut by 5 bases, the J end by 4 bases, with 11 bases between. CDR3 sequence (DNA): TGTGCCAGCAGTCCCGCCGGGGGCACCGGGGAGCTGTTTTTT. Translation: CASSPAGGTGELFF.

The J gene is TRBJ2-3, the V gene TRBV7-2, with TRBD2 matching over 8 bases. Germline-derived CDR1 and CDR2 are SGHTA and FQGNSA. The CDR3 has 16 amino acids. After removal of 1 base from V and 2 bases from J, the junction contained 5 bases not matched to a gene. The CDR3 here is CASSLGPLADTDTQYF. The CDR3 DNA is TGTGCCAGCAGCTTAGGGCCACTAGCGGACACAGATACGCAGTATTTT. The full variable domain, with the rest looked up from reference TRBV7-2 and TRBJ2-3, is GAGVSQSPSNKVTEKGKDVELRCDPISGHTALYWYRQSLGQGLEFLIYFQGNSAPDKSGLPSDRFSAERTGGSVSTLTIQRTQQEDSAVYLCASSLGPLADTDTQYFGPGTRLTVL.

The gene calls are TRBV11-2 and TRBJ2-7, with 7 bases that match TRBD1. V shed 2 bases and J 0 bases; nucleotides not matched to a gene: 4. This CDR3 contains 15 residues. The germline CDR1 and CDR2 sequences are SGHAT and FQNNGV. The CDR3 DNA sequence: TGTGCCAGCAGCTTATATGGACAGGACTCCTACGAGCAGTACTTC. Translation gives CASSLYGQDSYEQYF.

This clonotype occurred many times. The rearrangement links TRBV29-1 to TRBJ2-2; TRBD2 aligns across 10 bases. J lost 4 bases, V lost 5 bases, and 4 bases had no gene match. This CDR3 is 14 amino acids long. The germline V gene encodes CDR1 SQVTM and CDR2 ANQGSEA. In DNA form, the CDR3 reads TGCAGCGTTCCACTAGCGGGATTCACCGGGGAGCTGTTTTTT. This codes for CSVPLAGFTGELFF.

Concerning this clonotype itself: A read error is possible here, since a much larger clone lies one base away. The chain employs TRBV4-1 and TRBJ2-1, with 11 bases lining up with TRBD2. From germline, CDR1 is MGHRA and CDR2 YSYEKL. The CDR3 has 15 amino acids. V was clipped by 6 bases and J by 7 bases; unmatched bases: 8. The CDR3 reads CASRDTSGGRNEQFF. In DNA, the CDR3 is TGCGCCAGCAGGGATACTAGCGGGGGTAGGAATGAGCAGTTCTTC.

This chain links TRBV27 with TRBJ1-3; 7 bases map to TRBD1. V was pared by 8 bases and J by 0 bases, with 7 bases of the junction left unmatched. Germline V gene lookup returns CDR1 MNHEY and CDR2 SMNVEV (reference sequence). This CDR3 is 15 amino acids long. This CDR3 reads CASAGGPGSGNTIYF. In DNA form, the CDR3 reads TGTGCCAGCGCAGGGGGACCCGGCTCTGGAAACACCATATATTTT.

The V and J genes are TRBV25-1 and TRBJ2-2; 13 nucleotides agree with TRBD2. The CDR3 covers 18 residues. The ends lost 4 bases at V and 0 bases at J; junction bases unmatched: 5. Germline V gene sequence: CDR1 MGHDK, CDR2 SYGVNS. CDR3 residues: CASSVKLAGGPNTGELFF. The CDR3 DNA sequence: TGTGCCAGCAGTGTAAAACTAGCGGGAGGGCCGAACACCGGGGAGCTGTTTTTT.

This clonotype has just a few counts. The chain combines TRBV18 with TRBJ2-7, with D unresolved. Trimming stripped 5 bases from V and 7 bases from J, with 9 bases between. The CDR3 has 11 amino acids. Per germline, CDR1 KGHSH and CDR2 LQKENI. The CDR3 protein is CASSYDGEQYF. The CDR3 nucleotides read TGTGCCAGCTCATATGACGGGGAGCAGTACTTC.

This chain joins TRBV9 and TRBJ2-5, with D possibly matching TRBD1 (5 bases). Germline V gene lookup returns CDR1 SGDLS and CDR2 YYNGEE. The CDR3 is 13 amino acids. The germline V and J ends were trimmed by 3 bases and 5 bases, with 11 bases remaining between them. This CDR3 is CASSGQFQETQYF. CDR3 sequence (DNA): TGTGCCAGCAGCGGACAGTTTCAGGAGACCCAGTACTTC.